This entry lists 27 T cell receptor beta chains sequenced from one sample in a study of identifying expanded T cells in peripheral blood (dated by TCRdb to about 2019). Library preparation was by the immunoSEQ multiplex PCR assay. This is the immuneACCESS table as TCRdb keeps it, with only in-frame sequences that have V and J called. A part of the clones is gone; compared with another copy, unresolved V genes explain less than half, and the rest is unexplained. Across this sample there are around 120,000 clones, with 75% to 90% seen only once. About 8% of the sample rests with the top ten. The sample taken for sequencing was blood. These receptors were collected from a person aged 18 to 75 in good health.

The chain uses TRBV6-5 and TRBJ2-7; D is perhaps TRBD2 (6 bases). Germline V gene data show CDR1 as MNHEY and CDR2 as SVGAGI. This CDR3 spans 15 amino acids. The V and J ends lost 2 bases and 0 bases respectively, with 11 bases between them. CDR3: CASSYAGRASYEQYF. CDR3 DNA sequence: TGTGCCAGCAGTTACGCGGGGCGAGCCTCCTACGAGCAGTACTTC.

This clone was seen only a few times. Other nucleotide sequences from this sample produce the same CDR3. This rearrangement joins TRBV5-1 to TRBJ2-2; D remains ambiguous. V lost 1 base to trimming and J lost 2 bases, with 0 bases between them. CDR1 is SGHRS and CDR2 is YFSETQ in the germline V gene. CDR3 length equals 12 residues. The DNA for the CDR3 is TGCGCCAGCAGCTTGAACACCGGGGAGCTGTTTTTT. This gives the protein CASSLNTGELFF. Based on the CDR3 plus reference TRBV5-1 and TRBJ2-2, the full variable domain is KAGVTQTPRYLIKTRGQQVTLSCSPISGHRSVSWYQQTPGQGLQFLFEYFSETQRNKGNFPGRFSGRQFSNSRSEMNVSTLELGDSALYLCASSLNTGELFFGEGSRLTVL.

Turning to this clone: At the DNA level, this CDR3 is encoded by other sequences in the same sample as well. As DNA, the CDR3 is TGTGCCAGCAGGAGGCAGGGGCGGGATGGCTACACCTTC. Its translation is CASRRQGRDGYTF. This rearrangement joins TRBV6-5 to TRBJ1-2, with D possibly TRBD1 on 6 matching bases. With 6 bases removed from V and 6 bases from J, the gap between germline ends came to 14 bases. Looked up from germline, CDR1 is MNHEY and CDR2 is SVGAGI. This CDR3 contains 13 residues.

This clone was seen a single time. The chain uses TRBV5-1 and TRBJ2-1; no firm D call. The CDR3 spans 13 residues. The V end lost 0 bases, the J end lost 1 base, and 2 bases lay between the germline ends. CDR1 and CDR2 from the germline V gene are SGHRS and YFSETQ. CDR3 nucleotide sequence: TGCGCCAGCAGCTTGGTATCCTACAATGAGCAGTTCTTC. It codes for CASSLVSYNEQFF. The entire variable domain, with the rest obtained from reference TRBV5-1 and TRBJ2-1, is as follows: KAGVTQTPRYLIKTRGQQVTLSCSPISGHRSVSWYQQTPGQGLQFLFEYFSETQRNKGNFPGRFSGRQFSNSRSEMNVSTLELGDSALYLCASSLVSYNEQFFGPGTRLTVL.

This clone occurred once. The chain couples TRBV5-6 to TRBJ2-2; the D gene is possibly TRBD2 (6 bases). CDR1 is SGHDT and CDR2 is YYEEEE in the germline V gene. The CDR3 runs 13 residues. Trimming cost V 3 bases and J 6 bases, with 9 bases left between them. DNA for the CDR3: TGTGCCAGCAGCTGGGAGGTGGCCGGGGAGCTGTTTTTT. Translated, it gives CASSWEVAGELFF.

The rearrangement links TRBV6-1 to TRBJ1-1; D uncertain. The CDR3 sequence is 13 residues long. V dropped 6 bases and J dropped 2 bases, with 10 bases sitting between them. CDR1 is MNHNS and CDR2 is SASEGT in the germline V gene. The CDR3 region has the DNA TGTGCCAGCAGCCCCGGGCAAAACACTGAAGCTTTCTTT. It translates to CASSPGQNTEAFF.

The chain carries TRBV9 and TRBJ2-2, with 9 bases identical to TRBD1. The CDR3 is 16 amino acids. Germline V gives CDR1 SGDLS, CDR2 YYNGEE. With 0 bases clipped from V and 7 bases from J, the junction kept 7 bases outside the gene matches. CDR3 DNA: TGTGCCAGCAGCGTAGACCCGGGACAGGGTATCGGGGAGCTGTTTTTT. This codes for CASSVDPGQGIGELFF.

V and J are TRBV19 and TRBJ2-7; D remains unclear. Germline assignment: CDR1 LNHDA and CDR2 SQIVND (reference sequence). CDR3 length: 14 residues. Trimming took 3 bases from V and 1 from J, leaving 10 bases between them. In DNA form, the CDR3 reads TGTGCCAGTAGTATCCCGGACGGTTCCTACGAGCAGTACTTC. Its protein product is CASSIPDGSYEQYF.

The rearrangement links TRBV2 to TRBJ1-4, with TRBD1 matching over 8 bases. V lost 4 bases and J lost 8; bases outside the gene matches: 6. Germline CDR1 is SNHLY and CDR2 is FYNNEI. The CDR3 is 14 amino acids. DNA of the CDR3: TGTGCCAGCAGTGCTCGGACAGGGCAAGAAAAACTGTTTTTT. This gives the protein CASSARTGQEKLFF.

V is TRBV7-8 and J is TRBJ2-3, with 9 nucleotides matching TRBD2. V was clipped by 3 bases and J by 5 bases; unmatched bases: 6. This CDR3 comprises 15 residues. The germline V gene encodes CDR1 SGHVS and CDR2 FQNEAQ. This CDR3 reads CASSLFSGREDTQYF. Here the CDR3 DNA reads TGTGCCAGCAGCTTGTTTAGCGGGAGAGAAGATACGCAGTATTTT.

The chain combines TRBV11-3 with TRBJ2-3; D is ambiguous. Trimming left V 3 bases short and J 2 bases short, with 12 bases between. CDR3 length equals 15 residues. Germline V gene sequence: CDR1 SGHNT, CDR2 YENEEA. The CDR3 DNA reads TGTGCCAGCAGCTTTTCCGATATGGCCACAGATACGCAGTATTTT. This gives the protein CASSFSDMATDTQYF.

V usage is TRBV25-1 and J usage is TRBJ1-4; 8 nucleotides match TRBD1. Germline V lookup: CDR1 MGHDK, CDR2 SYGVNS. CDR3 length: 16 residues. The ends lost 0 bases at V and 10 bases at J; junction bases unmatched: 10. In DNA form, the CDR3 reads TGTGCCAGCAGTGAATATGGGGGACAGGCGATCGGAAAACTGTTTTTT. Translated, it gives CASSEYGGQAIGKLFF.

The rearrangement links TRBV19 to TRBJ1-2, with TRBD1 identical over 8 bases. J gave up 8 bases and V 6 bases, and 17 bases lay outside the gene matches. CDR1 and CDR2 from the germline V gene are LNHDA and SQIVND (reference sequence). This CDR3 is built from 16 residues. DNA for the CDR3: TGTGCCAGTAGCCCTGGGACAGGCCGGCACCTCGTCGGCTACACCTTC. Translated, it gives CASSPGTGRHLVGYTF.

This sequence joins TRBV19 and TRBJ2-7; D might be TRBD1 (6 bases). Germline assignment: CDR1 LNHDA and CDR2 SQIVND (reference sequence). Trimming took off 1 base at V and 3 bases at J, with 10 bases between the two ends. This CDR3 spans 14 amino acids. The CDR3 sequence is CASSIGGQIYEQYF. DNA for the CDR3: TGTGCCAGTAGTATAGGCGGACAGATCTACGAGCAGTACTTC.

This chain connects TRBV14 to TRBJ1-1; D unresolved. Germline CDR1 is SGHDN and CDR2 is FVKESK. Trimming removed 1 base from V and 1 base from J, with 13 bases in between. The CDR3 runs 16 residues. CDR3 coding DNA: TGTGCCAGCAGCCAAGCGGGCGAAGGCAGGAACACTGAAGCTTTCTTT. This codes for CASSQAGEGRNTEAFF.

The chain carries TRBV7-6 and TRBJ2-1; 11 nucleotides line up with TRBD2. J was trimmed by 9 bases and V by 0 bases; bases with no gene match: 7. The CDR3 sequence is 16 residues long. CDR1 and CDR2 (germline): SGHVS, FNYEAQ. For the CDR3, the DNA is TGTGCCAGCAGCTTAGCCCTTAGCGGGAGGGCCAGTGAGCAGTTCTTC. This codes for CASSLALSGRASEQFF.

This chain uses TRBV19 with TRBJ2-7, with D unclear. CDR1 and CDR2 (germline): LNHDA, SQIVND (reference sequence). The V end was cut by 6 bases, the J end by 1 base, with 13 bases between. The CDR3 length is 14 residues. DNA for the CDR3: TGTGCCAGTAGCGCTTTAATCCAATCCTACGAGCAGTACTTC. Translation: CASSALIQSYEQYF.

The genes are TRBV28 and TRBJ1-2; D ambiguous. With 1 base removed from V and 5 bases from J, the gap between germline ends came to 11 bases. Germline CDR1 is MDHEN and CDR2 is SYDVKM. The CDR3 runs 14 residues. As DNA, the CDR3 is TGTGCCAGCAGTTTATTCGCCTCTGTATATGGCTACACCTTC. It yields the protein CASSLFASVYGYTF.

This sequence joins TRBV6-1 and TRBJ2-7, with TRBD1 as a possible D gene (5 bases). Trimming shortened V by 3 bases and J by 4 bases, and 13 bases separated the two germline ends. Germline V CDR1 and CDR2: MNHNS, SASEGT. The CDR3 extends over 14 amino acids. The CDR3 is CASSESGNKYEQYF. The CDR3 DNA reads TGTGCCAGCAGTGAGTCAGGGAATAAATACGAGCAGTACTTC.

The chain joins TRBV6-1 to TRBJ2-3, with a possible D match to TRBD1 (5 bases). V shed 5 bases and J shed 6 bases, with 12 bases lying between them. In germline, CDR1 is MNHNS, CDR2 SASEGT. CDR3 size: 13 residues. CDR3 DNA: TGTGCCAGCAGTAAGACAGCCGCCGATACGCAGTATTTT. Encoded protein: CASSKTAADTQYF.

This clone was observed a few times. The chain joins TRBV5-1 to TRBJ2-1; TRBD1 agrees at 9 bases. This CDR3 region has 17 residues. V trimming: 1 base; J trimming: 0 bases; junction bases outside the gene matches: 5. CDR1 is SGHRS, CDR2 YFSETQ, per germline. The CDR3 loop reads CASSLLPGQGSYNEQFF. Written as DNA, the CDR3 is TGCGCCAGCAGCTTGCTACCGGGACAGGGCTCCTACAATGAGCAGTTCTTC.

The rearrangement uses TRBV19 and TRBJ2-1, with a possible D match to TRBD2 (6 bases). V lost 3 bases and J lost 4, with 10 bases in between. The germline CDR1 and CDR2 sequences are LNHDA and SQIVND (reference sequence). There are 14 residues in the CDR3. CDR3 nucleotide sequence: TGTGCCAGTAGTATCGGGGGAGGATACAATGAGCAGTTCTTC. Translation: CASSIGGGYNEQFF. Full variable domain (missing parts from reference TRBV19 and TRBJ2-1): DGGITQSPKYLFRKEGQNVTLSCEQNLNHDAMYWYRQDPGQGLRLIYYSQIVNDFQKGDIAEGYSVSREKKESFPLTVTSAQKNPTAFYLCASSIGGGYNEQFFGPGTRLTVL.

CDR3 in DNA: TGTGCCAGCTCAGAGACTAGCGGGAGGGCCAGGGAGTTCTTC. This codes for CASSETSGRAREFF. V is TRBV18 and J is TRBJ2-1; 14 nucleotides line up with TRBD2. V was pared by 5 bases and J by 14 bases, with 8 bases of the junction left unmatched. Germline V gives CDR1 KGHSH, CDR2 LQKENI. This CDR3 has 14 amino acids.

The V gene is TRBV5-6, the J gene TRBJ1-5; the D is unclear. The CDR3 spans 16 residues. Deletions cut 0 bases from V and 4 bases from J, with 14 bases between. Germline assignment: CDR1 SGHDT and CDR2 YYEEEE. The CDR3 reads CASSLAGQTWNQPQHF. The CDR3 DNA reads TGTGCCAGCAGCTTGGCTGGGCAGACCTGGAATCAGCCCCAGCATTTT.

The chain recombines TRBV2 with TRBJ1-1, with D possibly being TRBD1 (6 bases). Germline V lookup: CDR1 SNHLY, CDR2 FYNNEI. Trimming pared 4 bases from V and 0 bases from J, leaving 9 bases between. There are 14 residues in the CDR3. In DNA form, the CDR3 reads TGTGCCAGCAGTGGTCAGGGGATGAACACTGAAGCTTTCTTT. The encoded protein is CASSGQGMNTEAFF.

The chain has TRBV7-3 and TRBJ2-7; D uncertain. There are 14 residues in the CDR3. The germline V and J ends were trimmed by 0 bases and 5 bases, with 11 bases remaining between them. Per the germline V gene, CDR1 is SGHTA and CDR2 is FQGTGA. The CDR3 region has the DNA TGTGCCAGCAGCTTAACGGCCGGGCTCCACGAGCAGTACTTC. This sequence encodes CASSLTAGLHEQYF.

In this sample, this clone turned up once. The chain is built from TRBV28 and TRBJ2-1; no reliable D call. This CDR3 contains 12 residues. Germline-derived CDR1 and CDR2 are MDHEN and SYDVKM. Trimming left V 4 bases short and J 6 bases short, with 7 bases between. CDR3 in amino acids: CASSYQPNEQFF. The DNA of the CDR3 is TGTGCCAGCAGTTACCAACCCAATGAGCAGTTCTTC.